What follows are 32 T cell receptor beta chains derived from one specimen sequenced in a study of CD8 T cells in Susac syndrome. RNA in amounts of about 0.5 to 1 ug was reverse transcribed with random hexamers. TCRdb called the immunoSEQ multiplex PCR reads again in MiXCR, with one record for every CDR3 protein. The table records over 100,000 distinct CDR3 sequences, 92% of them present only once. Sample: CD4+ T cells from PBMCs. The receptors here all came from a human donor in good health.

This chain links TRBV6-2 or TRBV6-3 with TRBJ1-1; unclear D gene. V lost 7 bases, J lost 3 bases, and 12 bases lay in between. Germline loops: CDR1 MNHEY, CDR2 SVGEGT. CDR3 length: 13 amino acids. DNA for the CDR3: TGTGCCAGCACCTGGAAGGGCGACACTGAAGCTTTCTTT. Translating it yields CASTWKGDTEAFF.

This chain connects TRBV6-2 or TRBV6-3 to TRBJ2-7, with 11 bases matching TRBD1. The V segment lost 2 bases and the J segment 4 bases; nucleotides outside the gene matches: 7. Germline V CDR1 and CDR2: MNHEY, SVGEGT. The CDR3 consists of 16 residues. CDR3 DNA sequence: TGTGCCAGCAGTTACCCCCAGGGACAGGGGGTGTACGAGCAGTACTTC. Its translation: CASSYPQGQGVYEQYF.

The V gene is TRBV20-1, the J gene TRBJ1-5; 7 nucleotides match TRBD1. The CDR3 sequence is 12 residues long. With 2 bases clipped from V and 7 bases from J, the junction kept 2 bases outside the gene matches. Germline V lookup: CDR1 DFQATT, CDR2 SNEGSKA (reference sequence). CDR3 nucleotides: TGCAGTGCTAGACCAGGGGGGCAGCCCCAGCATTTT. It is translated as CSARPGGQPQHF.

DNA for the CDR3: TGCGCCAGCAGCCAAAGTTCTCGGGCGGTTGAAGCTTTCTTT. It yields the protein CASSQSSRAVEAFF. This chain links TRBV4-3 with TRBJ1-1; D is uncertain. Deletions cut 2 bases from V and 7 bases from J, with 14 bases between. This CDR3 has 14 residues. In germline, CDR1 is LGHNA, CDR2 YSLEER.

The rearrangement joins TRBV29-1 to TRBJ2-1, with 10 bases that match TRBD2. The ends lost 8 bases at V and 1 base at J; junction bases unmatched: 8. Germline CDR1 and CDR2: SQVTM and ANQGSEA. This CDR3 is built from 15 residues. The CDR3 here is CSCEAGGRSYNEQFF. The DNA of the CDR3 is TGCAGCTGCGAAGCGGGGGGGCGGTCCTACAATGAGCAGTTCTTC.

The CDR3 coding sequence is TGCAGCGTTGTAGAGGGTAGCTCCTACAATGAGCAGTTCTTC. Residues: CSVVEGSSYNEQFF. The J gene is TRBJ2-1, the V gene TRBV29-1, with D possibly TRBD2 on 5 matching bases. V lost 4 bases and J lost 0, with 10 bases in between. Per germline, CDR1 SQVTM and CDR2 ANQGSEA. This CDR3 is 14 amino acids long.

The J gene is TRBJ1-2, the V gene TRBV10-3; no reliable D call. This CDR3 comprises 11 residues. Germline CDR1 and CDR2: ENHRY and SYGVKD. Trimming pared 5 bases from V and 6 bases from J, leaving 7 bases between. CDR3 sequence reads: CAISWEDGYTF. CDR3 DNA: TGTGCCATCAGTTGGGAAGATGGCTACACCTTC.

V and J are TRBV18 and TRBJ1-2; D is undetermined. Trimming shortened V by 4 bases and J by 7 bases, and 13 bases separated the two germline ends. The CDR3 loop spans 13 amino acids. Germline loops: CDR1 KGHSH, CDR2 LQKENI. CDR3 residues: CASSLEDRAGYTF. The DNA for the CDR3 is TGTGCCAGCTCACTGGAGGACCGGGCTGGCTACACCTTC.

V and J are TRBV27 and TRBJ1-2; D not resolved. Per the germline V gene, CDR1 is MNHEY and CDR2 is SMNVEV (reference sequence). The CDR3 spans 12 residues. Trimming shortened V by 3 bases and J by 8 bases, and 10 bases separated the two germline ends. CDR3 protein: CASSLRGIGYTF. CDR3 coding DNA: TGTGCCAGCAGTTTGAGAGGTATCGGCTACACCTTC.

The rearrangement joins TRBV19 to TRBJ2-7; unclear D gene. Germline CDR1 and CDR2: LNHDA and SQIVND (reference sequence). V dropped 5 bases and J dropped 6 bases, with 11 bases sitting between them. The CDR3 is 12 residues long. CDR3 nucleotides: TGTGCCAGTAGTTCCAGGTATGGCGAGCAGTACTTC. It yields the protein CASSSRYGEQYF.

The V gene is TRBV4-1, the J gene TRBJ2-1; 7 bases are a match to TRBD2. This CDR3 has 15 amino acids. In germline, CDR1 is MGHRA, CDR2 YSYEKL. V trimming: 4 bases; J trimming: 8 bases; junction bases outside the gene matches: 11. The CDR3 coding sequence is TGCGCCAGCAGCCGGTGGGGGGAGGGCTTCGATGAGCAGTTCTTC. It is translated as CASSRWGEGFDEQFF.

The rearrangement uses TRBV18 and TRBJ1-5; D not resolved. Trimming took off 2 bases at V and 0 bases at J, with 5 bases between the two ends. CDR1 is KGHSH and CDR2 is LQKENI in the germline V gene. CDR3 length equals 14 residues. CDR3 sequence: CASSPDYSNQPQHF. The CDR3 nucleotides read TGTGCCAGCTCACCAGATTATAGCAATCAGCCCCAGCATTTT.

V usage is TRBV12-3 or TRBV12-4 and J usage is TRBJ1-5, with a weak D call TRBD1 (6 bases). The length of the CDR3 is 16 residues. V was shortened by 5 bases and J by 4 bases, with 18 bases between the two germline ends. CDR3: CASSTRRGGENQPQHF. Here the CDR3 DNA reads TGTGCCAGCAGTACCCGGCGGGGGGGCGAGAATCAGCCCCAGCATTTT.

The gene calls are TRBV14 and TRBJ1-2; 7 bases are a match to TRBD1. This CDR3 is built from 14 residues. The germline gives CDR1 SGHDN, CDR2 FVKESK. Trimming at V came to 3 bases and at J to 7 bases, leaving 8 bases not matched to a gene. The CDR3 DNA reads as TGTGCCAGCAGCCAGACACGGACAGGAGGTGGCTACACCTTC. It codes for CASSQTRTGGGYTF.

This chain links TRBV13 with TRBJ2-1, with D perhaps matching TRBD1 (5 bases). This CDR3 has 12 amino acids. The V and J ends lost 1 base and 12 bases respectively, with 10 bases between them. Germline V gene sequence: CDR1 PRHDT, CDR2 FYEKMQ (reference sequence). DNA of the CDR3: TGTGCCAGCAGCTTAGCAAGACAGCCGCAGTTCTTC. This translates into CASSLARQPQFF.

The chain has TRBV14 and TRBJ1-4, with D unresolved. V was shortened by 1 base and J by 7 bases, with 10 bases between the two germline ends. From germline, CDR1 is SGHDN and CDR2 FVKESK. This CDR3 comprises 14 residues. The CDR3 coding sequence is TGTGCCAGCAGCCAAGTCCGGGGTTCTGAAAAACTGTTTTTT. This gives the protein CASSQVRGSEKLFF.

This clonotype was seen just once. The chain links TRBV18 to TRBJ1-5; 7 bases align to TRBD1. This CDR3 is 19 amino acids long. Germline CDR1 is KGHSH and CDR2 is LQKENI. J was trimmed by 2 bases and V by 2 bases; bases with no gene match: 15. CDR3 bases: TGTGCCAGCTCACCAAGACAGGGTGGAACTATAAGCGGCAATCAGCCCCAGCATTTT. It is translated as CASSPRQGGTISGNQPQHF.

This clonotype was counted a few times. The chain recombines TRBV7-9 with TRBJ2-1, with 7 bases that match TRBD2. CDR3 length: 15 residues. Germline V gene sequence: CDR1 SEHNR, CDR2 FQNEAQ (reference sequence). The V gene end was trimmed by 5 bases and the J gene end by 0 bases; junction bases not matched to a gene: 4. Here the CDR3 DNA reads TGTGCCAGCAGCCCCCCTAGCGGCTCCTACAATGAGCAGTTCTTC. Translation: CASSPPSGSYNEQFF.

The CDR3 DNA reads as TGTGCCAGCAGCCCGAGTGGGGCGGGGGGCACTGAAGCTTTCTTT. This sequence encodes CASSPSGAGGTEAFF. The rearrangement links TRBV9 to TRBJ1-1; D is possibly TRBD1 (5 bases). This CDR3 region has 15 residues. V was trimmed by 4 bases and J by 4 bases, leaving 17 bases between them. Germline V gene sequence: CDR1 SGDLS, CDR2 YYNGEE. Variable domain in full (rest from reference TRBV9 and TRBJ1-1): DSGVTQTPKHLITATGQRVTLRCSPRSGDLSVYWYQQSLDQGLQFLIQYYNGEERAKGNILERFSAQQFPDLHSELNLSSLELGDSALYFCASSPSGAGGTEAFFGQGTRLTVV.

The chain employs TRBV7-2 and TRBJ2-3; 9 nucleotides align to TRBD2. CDR1 and CDR2 from the germline V gene are SGHTA and FQGNSA. V lost 3 bases to trimming and J lost 2 bases; unmatched junction nucleotides: 3. The CDR3 sequence is 15 residues long. The CDR3 DNA is TGTGCCAGCAGCTTGTCTAGCGGGGACACAGATACGCAGTATTTT. This translates into CASSLSSGDTDTQYF.

This chain links TRBV7-8 with TRBJ2-7; TRBD1 matches 7 bases. This CDR3 is built from 14 residues. J gave up 0 bases and V 3 bases, and 2 bases lay outside the gene matches. Germline-derived CDR1 and CDR2 are SGHVS and FQNEAQ. This CDR3 reads CASSFDRASYEQYF. Written as DNA, the CDR3 is TGTGCCAGCAGCTTCGACAGGGCCTCCTACGAGCAGTACTTC.

The table lists this clonotype with a few counts. The chain carries TRBV10-3 and TRBJ2-7, with 12 bases fitting TRBD2. This CDR3 is built from 15 residues. J gave up 2 bases and V 10 bases, and 9 bases lay outside the gene matches. Germline CDR1 is ENHRY and CDR2 is SYGVKD. This CDR3 reads CATRTSGGTTYEQYF. Here the CDR3 DNA reads TGTGCCACCCGAACTAGCGGGGGGACGACCTACGAGCAGTACTTC.

The sample holds one count of this clonotype. This chain joins TRBV12-3 or TRBV12-4 and TRBJ1-1; D gene uncertain. The V gene lost 6 bases and the J gene lost 3 bases, with 14 bases spanning the gap. The CDR3 loop spans 14 amino acids. CDR3 amino acids: CASRTEYPDTEAFF. The CDR3, as DNA: TGTGCCAGCAGGACCGAGTACCCTGACACTGAAGCTTTCTTT.

V and J are TRBV18 and TRBJ2-3; TRBD1 is a possible D gene (6 bases). The CDR3 length is 15 residues. From germline, CDR1 is KGHSH and CDR2 LQKENI. Trimming removed 3 bases from V and 4 bases from J, with 14 bases in between. The CDR3 loop reads CASSPEDRRADTQYF. DNA for the CDR3: TGTGCCAGCTCACCGGAGGACAGAAGGGCAGATACGCAGTATTTT.

The chain joins TRBV18 to TRBJ2-7; tentative D call: TRBD1 (5 bases). Germline lookup yields CDR1 KGHSH and CDR2 LQKENI. V dropped 0 bases and J dropped 2 bases, with 8 bases sitting between them. The CDR3 loop spans 14 amino acids. The CDR3 DNA is TGTGCCAGCTCACCACCGGGGCCCCCCTACGAGCAGTACTTC. The encoded protein is CASSPPGPPYEQYF.

The chain couples TRBV7-2 to TRBJ1-5, with 9 bases matching TRBD1. V lost 5 bases and J lost 5; bases outside the gene matches: 7. The CDR3 has 15 residues. In germline, CDR1 is SGHTA, CDR2 FQGNSA. CDR3 protein: CASSADRGEYQPQHF. The DNA for the CDR3 is TGTGCCAGCAGCGCGGACAGGGGAGAGTATCAGCCCCAGCATTTT.

The chain has TRBV10-3 and TRBJ2-6; D is perhaps TRBD1 (5 bases). This CDR3 region has 18 residues. Germline CDR1 and CDR2: ENHRY and SYGVKD. Trimming removed 0 bases at V and 0 bases at J, with 12 bases between. This CDR3 reads CAISESQDTFSGANVLTF. The CDR3 DNA sequence: TGTGCCATCAGTGAGTCGCAGGACACCTTCTCTGGGGCCAACGTCCTGACTTTC.

This clonotype was picked up one time. The chain is built from TRBV20-1 and TRBJ1-2; a possible D gene is TRBD1 (6 bases). The CDR3 is 12 amino acids. Germline V gives CDR1 DFQATT, CDR2 SNEGSKA (reference sequence). V gave up 3 bases and J gave up 2 bases, with 7 bases separating them. The CDR3 nucleotides are TGCAGTGCTAGGAGGGGGAACTATGGCTACACCTTC. Protein sequence: CSARRGNYGYTF.

V and J are TRBV10-3 and TRBJ1-5; 7 nucleotides align to TRBD1. The CDR3 runs 13 residues. J gave up 10 bases and V 4 bases, and 7 bases lay outside the gene matches. Germline CDR1 ENHRY, CDR2 SYGVKD. This CDR3 is CAISGDSSSPQHF. The CDR3 nucleotides are TGTGCCATCAGTGGGGACAGCTCTTCACCCCAGCATTTT.

The chain joins TRBV20-1 to TRBJ2-7; 9 nucleotides line up with TRBD2. CDR1 DFQATT and CDR2 SNEGSKA come from the germline V gene (reference sequence). The junction had 9 bases not matched to a gene; V was cut back by 3 bases and J by 6 bases. The CDR3 is made up of 14 amino acids. The CDR3 DNA sequence: TGCAGTGCTAGTTTCGGCGGGAGGGTAGGCGAGCAGTACTTC. This sequence encodes CSASFGGRVGEQYF.

The count of this clonotype is one. The chain has TRBV6-1 and TRBJ2-4; D unresolved. Trimming took 5 bases from V and 3 from J, leaving 11 bases between them. CDR3 length: 14 residues. Germline V gene lookup returns CDR1 MNHNS and CDR2 SASEGT. CDR3 protein: CASSSSVFKNIQYF. The CDR3 DNA reads TGTGCCAGCAGTTCTTCAGTTTTCAAAAACATTCAGTACTTC.

This rearrangement joins TRBV4-3 to TRBJ2-1; 10 bases fit TRBD1. Germline loops: CDR1 LGHNA, CDR2 YSLEER. The length of the CDR3 is 16 residues. The ends lost 4 bases at V and 3 bases at J; junction bases unmatched: 6. The CDR3 DNA sequence: TGCGCCAGCAGCCGGAACGACAGGGGGCTCTACAATGAGCAGTTCTTC. Protein sequence: CASSRNDRGLYNEQFF.